This T cell receptor (beta chain) was profiled in a study of CD8 T cells in ankylosing spondylitis. General study points: Ankylosing spondylitis blood appeared to carry a characteristic TCR beta motif of several highly homologous variants.

This clonotype was seen ten or more times. No antigen is known for it. V lost 4 bases to trimming and J lost 9 bases; unmatched junction nucleotides: 9. Germline-derived CDR1 and CDR2 are SGDLS and YYNGEE. The CDR3 sequence is 14 residues long. Each TCR beta library was made by quantitative 5'-RACE that incorporated molecular barcodes. Via MiXCR, TCRdb re-called the 5' RACE reads, giving one row per CDR3 protein. The table includes approximately 12,000 distinct CDR3 sequences, over 2.5% detected once. The sequenced sample consisted of blood, either unsorted or a sorted T cell fraction (not recorded which). The chain carries TRBV9 and TRBJ2-1; 8 bases are shared with TRBD2. The origin of this receptor is a male donor with ankylosing spondylitis or in good health (not recorded which). The CDR3 loop reads CASSSPGLESEQFF. The DNA of the CDR3 is TGTGCCAGCAGCTCCCCGGGACTAGAGAGTGAGCAGTTCTTC.